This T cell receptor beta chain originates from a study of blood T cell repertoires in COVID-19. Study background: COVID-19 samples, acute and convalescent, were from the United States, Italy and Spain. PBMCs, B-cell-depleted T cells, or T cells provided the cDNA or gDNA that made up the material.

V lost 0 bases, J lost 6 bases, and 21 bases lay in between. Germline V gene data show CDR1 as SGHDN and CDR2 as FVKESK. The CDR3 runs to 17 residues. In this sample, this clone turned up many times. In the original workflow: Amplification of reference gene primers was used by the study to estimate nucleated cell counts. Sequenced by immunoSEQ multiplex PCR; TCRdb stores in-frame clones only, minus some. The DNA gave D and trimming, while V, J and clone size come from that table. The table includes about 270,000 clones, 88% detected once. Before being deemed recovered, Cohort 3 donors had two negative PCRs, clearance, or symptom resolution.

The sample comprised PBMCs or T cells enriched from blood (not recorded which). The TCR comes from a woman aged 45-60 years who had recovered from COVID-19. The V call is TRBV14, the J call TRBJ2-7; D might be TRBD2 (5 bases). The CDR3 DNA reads TGTGCCAGCAGCCAAGATTCCCCCGGGGTTGGAGCACGCGAGCAGTACTTC. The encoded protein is CASSQDSPGVGAREQYF.